One sample yielded the 27 T cell receptor beta chains listed below, sequenced in a study of T cell responses to AZD1222 COVID-19 vaccine. Sequenced by immunoSEQ multiplex PCR; TCRdb stores in-frame clones only, minus some. The sample lists tens of thousands of clones, roughly nine tenths occurring once. Sequences were derived from peripheral blood, sampled on day 0 of AZD1222 vaccination. Receptors were obtained from an adult in good health.

V is TRBV5-4 and J is TRBJ2-7; D not resolved. Germline V CDR1 and CDR2: SGHNT, YYREEE (reference sequence). This CDR3 is 13 amino acids long. Trimming pared 4 bases from V and 3 bases from J, leaving 11 bases between. CDR3 loop: CASSPRTGYEQYF. The CDR3 coding sequence is TGTGCCAGCAGCCCCCGAACCGGCTACGAGCAGTACTTC.

The chain has TRBV7-8 and TRBJ1-1, with TRBD1 matching over 7 bases. The length of the CDR3 is 16 residues. CDR1 and CDR2 from the germline V gene are SGHVS and FQNEAQ. V lost 6 bases and J lost 1; bases outside the gene matches: 11. DNA for the CDR3: TGTGCCAGCAGTAAACGGAACAGGGGTGCGAACACTGAAGCTTTCTTT. Its translation: CASSKRNRGANTEAFF.

The CDR3 bases are TGTGCCAGCAGTTACTCCTCCCGGGGCCGGAACACTGAAGCTTTCTTT. This encodes CASSYSSRGRNTEAFF. The rearrangement links TRBV6-5 to TRBJ1-1; possible D gene TRBD1, 5 bases. The CDR3 spans 16 residues. Germline V gives CDR1 MNHEY, CDR2 SVGAGI. The V end lost 0 bases, the J end lost 1 base, and 12 bases lay between the germline ends.

The gene calls are TRBV10-2 and TRBJ2-7, with 8 bases that match TRBD1. The V and J ends lost 2 bases and 7 bases, in that order; junction bases with no gene match: 4. The V gene's germline CDR1 is WSHSY and CDR2 SAAADI. The CDR3 contains 13 residues. The CDR3 DNA follows: TGCGCCAGCAGTGAGCAGGGGGCTTGGGAGCAGTACTTC. Translating it yields CASSEQGAWEQYF.

The chain has TRBV10-3 and TRBJ1-5; D ambiguous. This CDR3 spans 14 amino acids. Germline V gene sequence: CDR1 ENHRY, CDR2 SYGVKD. Deletions cut 0 bases from V and 4 bases from J, with 7 bases between. The CDR3 region is CAISESSGNQPQHF. The CDR3 nucleotides read TGTGCCATCAGTGAGTCGAGCGGTAATCAGCCCCAGCATTTT.

The J gene is TRBJ2-3, the V gene TRBV6-2 or TRBV6-3, with 7 bases identical to TRBD2. The CDR3 is 16 residues long. CDR1 MNHEY and CDR2 SVGEGT come from the germline V gene. J was trimmed by 1 base and V by 2 bases; bases with no gene match: 6. Here the CDR3 DNA reads TGTGCCAGCAGTTACCGCGGGAGTACGGGCACAGATACGCAGTATTTT. Translated: CASSYRGSTGTDTQYF.

This clone is a singleton in its sample. The chain has TRBV18 and TRBJ1-2, with a weak D call TRBD1 (6 bases). The CDR3 has 15 residues. Germline V gives CDR1 KGHSH, CDR2 LQKENI. V dropped 2 bases and J dropped 7 bases, with 17 bases sitting between them. The CDR3 nucleotides are TGTGCCAGCTCACCAGGGAATCAGGGGCAATTTGGCTACACCTTC. It translates to CASSPGNQGQFGYTF.

The chain recombines TRBV18 with TRBJ2-7; D might be TRBD1 (6 bases). The CDR3 consists of 15 residues. Germline lookup yields CDR1 KGHSH and CDR2 LQKENI. The V end lost 4 bases, the J end lost 3 bases, and 16 bases lay between the germline ends. As DNA, the CDR3 is TGTGCCAGCTCACAGAGCCACACAGGGCTCTACGAGCAGTACTTC. It encodes CASSQSHTGLYEQYF.

The chain carries TRBV5-1 and TRBJ1-1; D may be TRBD1 (6 bases). The V end was cut by 0 bases, the J end by 5 bases, with 11 bases between. Germline lookup yields CDR1 SGHRS and CDR2 YFSETQ. This CDR3 has 14 residues. In nucleotides, the CDR3 is TGCGCCAGCAGCTTGGCACAGGGTGGAACTGAAGCTTTCTTT. It specifies CASSLAQGGTEAFF.

This chain uses TRBV6-5 with TRBJ1-2; no definite D call. CDR3 length equals 14 residues. Germline lookup yields CDR1 MNHEY and CDR2 SVGAGI. The V end lost 7 bases, the J end lost 7 bases, and 19 bases lay between the germline ends. This chain's CDR3 is CASTPLKKIRGYTF. CDR3 in DNA: TGTGCCAGCACCCCTCTCAAGAAGATTCGTGGCTACACCTTC.

The J gene is TRBJ2-5, the V gene TRBV6-5; no firm D call. The CDR3 totals 13 residues. Germline assignment: CDR1 MNHEY and CDR2 SVGAGI. The V end lost 2 bases, the J end lost 5 bases, and 9 bases lay between the germline ends. The CDR3 region is CASSYEARETQYF. CDR3 bases: TGTGCCAGCAGTTACGAAGCGCGGGAGACCCAGTACTTC.

The chain joins TRBV4-1 to TRBJ1-1; D ambiguous. V gave up 3 bases and J gave up 0 bases, with 11 bases separating them. Looked up from germline, CDR1 is MGHRA and CDR2 is YSYEKL. The CDR3 spans 15 residues. The CDR3, as DNA: TGCGCCAGCAGCCACCTCGTTCGGCTGAACACTGAAGCTTTCTTT. It encodes CASSHLVRLNTEAFF.

The chain combines TRBV10-1 with TRBJ2-1; 11 bases map to TRBD2. CDR3 size: 16 residues. Germline lookup yields CDR1 WNHNN and CDR2 SYGVQD (reference sequence). V shed 0 bases, J shed 5 bases, and the junction held 3 bases outside the gene matches. DNA of the CDR3: TGCGCCAGCAGTGAGTCTACTAGCGGGGGCCACAATGAGCAGTTCTTC. Translated, it gives CASSESTSGGHNEQFF.

CDR3 region: CASSLTDTNYGYTF. Here the CDR3 DNA reads TGTGCCAGCTCACTTACGGACACAAACTATGGCTACACCTTC. The chain carries TRBV18 and TRBJ1-2, with D perhaps matching TRBD1 (5 bases). CDR3 size: 14 residues. The germline CDR1 and CDR2 sequences are KGHSH and LQKENI. Trimming shortened V by 4 bases and J by 2 bases, and 11 bases separated the two germline ends. The full variable domain, its missing parts supplied by reference TRBV18 and TRBJ1-2, is NAGVMQNPRHLVRRRGQEARLRCSPMKGHSHVYWYRQLPEEGLKFMVYLQKENIIDESGMPKERFSAEFPKEGPSILRIQQVVRGDSAAYFCASSLTDTNYGYTFGSGTRLTVV.

The chain links TRBV6-5 to TRBJ1-2; D is uncertain. The germline gives CDR1 MNHEY, CDR2 SVGAGI. This CDR3 comprises 13 residues. Trimming removed 2 bases at V and 6 bases at J, with 10 bases between. Here the CDR3 DNA reads TGTGCCAGCAGTTACCCGGGTGGGCATGGCTACACCTTC. This sequence encodes CASSYPGGHGYTF.

The chain has TRBV6-1 and TRBJ2-3, with 7 positions matching TRBD1. This CDR3 has 14 residues. The J segment lost 4 bases and the V segment lost 5 bases, leaving 6 bases of the junction unmatched. Germline assignment: CDR1 MNHNS and CDR2 SASEGT. CDR3 in DNA: TGTGCCAGCAGTCCCTTCCAGGGGGCAGATACGCAGTATTTT. This sequence encodes CASSPFQGADTQYF.

The chain employs TRBV28 and TRBJ2-7, with D perhaps given as TRBD1 or TRBD2 (5 bases each). The CDR3 contains 12 residues. V was pared by 4 bases and J by 11 bases, with 15 bases between. The V gene's germline CDR1 is MDHEN and CDR2 SYDVKM. The CDR3 loop reads CASSSGRWGKYF. In DNA form, the CDR3 reads TGTGCCAGCAGTTCGGGGCGATGGGGGAAGTACTTC.

In its sample, this clone was seen once. The genes are TRBV10-3 and TRBJ1-1; possibly TRBD1 for D (6 bases). CDR3 size: 14 residues. V was shortened by 5 bases and J by 5 bases, with 15 bases between the two germline ends. The germline CDR1 and CDR2 sequences are ENHRY and SYGVKD. The CDR3 reads CAISSGRGGTEAFF. The DNA for the CDR3 is TGTGCCATCAGTTCGGGCAGGGGTGGGACTGAAGCTTTCTTT.

V is TRBV18 and J is TRBJ2-3; TRBD1 matches 9 bases. CDR1 and CDR2 (germline): KGHSH, LQKENI. V was pared by 5 bases and J by 3 bases, with 6 bases of the junction left unmatched. This CDR3 is 15 amino acids long. The CDR3: CASSSGQGNTDTQYF. The CDR3 DNA is TGTGCCAGCTCATCTGGACAGGGGAATACAGATACGCAGTATTTT.

The chain joins TRBV2 to TRBJ1-2; D possibly corresponds to TRBD1 (5 bases). Germline assignment: CDR1 SNHLY and CDR2 FYNNEI. This CDR3 is 12 amino acids long. V lost 6 bases and J 5 bases, leaving 10 bases between the germline ends. DNA of the CDR3: TGTGCCAGCAGACGACAGCTTTATGGCTACACCTTC. Amino acids: CASRRQLYGYTF.

The chain combines TRBV4-2 with TRBJ2-1, with TRBD2 identical over 9 bases. J was trimmed by 0 bases and V by 0 bases; bases with no gene match: 9. Germline V gives CDR1 LGHNA, CDR2 YNFKEQ. The CDR3 runs 19 residues. Here the CDR3 reads CASSQEGLAGEGSYNEQFF. Here the CDR3 DNA reads TGTGCCAGCAGCCAAGAGGGACTAGCCGGGGAGGGCTCCTACAATGAGCAGTTCTTC.

The chain recombines TRBV3-1 (or the pseudogene TRBV3-2) with TRBJ2-1; 7 bases are shared with TRBD2. Germline CDR1 reads LGHDT; CDR2 reads YNNKEL (reference sequence). This CDR3 has 16 residues. After removal of 2 bases from V and 9 bases from J, the junction contained 13 bases not matched to a gene. The CDR3 DNA reads as TGTGCCAGCAGCCAATCCTCAGCGGGAATTAGGGGTGAGCAGTTCTTC. Translation gives CASSQSSAGIRGEQFF.

CDR3 protein: CASSSTPYSGGVSDEQFF. The CDR3 region has the DNA TGCGCCAGCAGCTCAACTCCCTACAGCGGGGGGGTGTCTGATGAGCAGTTCTTC. This chain links TRBV5-1 with TRBJ2-1; 10 nucleotides match TRBD2. This CDR3 region has 18 residues. CDR1 SGHRS and CDR2 YFSETQ come from the germline V gene. The V gene end was trimmed by 3 bases and the J gene end by 8 bases; junction bases not matched to a gene: 17.

The rearrangement links TRBV28 to TRBJ2-1; 12 bases map to TRBD1. Germline V lookup: CDR1 MDHEN, CDR2 SYDVKM. V shed 2 bases, J shed 8 bases, and the junction held 7 bases outside the gene matches. CDR3 size: 16 residues. DNA of the CDR3: TGTGCCAGCAGTTTAGGGGGGACAGGGGGCCTTCATGAGCAGTTCTTC. Its translation: CASSLGGTGGLHEQFF.

The chain is built from TRBV24-1 and TRBJ2-1; 13 nucleotides line up with TRBD2. With V trimmed by 0 bases and J by 6 bases, 1 base remained unmatched. The CDR3 loop spans 16 amino acids. From germline, CDR1 is KGHDR and CDR2 SFDVKD. The CDR3 DNA is TGTGCCACCAGTGATTTGGGACTAGCGGGAGCCAATGAGCAGTTCTTC. Its protein product is CATSDLGLAGANEQFF.

This clone has just a few counts. The chain carries TRBV3-1 (or the pseudogene TRBV3-2) and TRBJ1-5; D not resolved. Per the germline V gene, CDR1 is LGHDT and CDR2 is YNNKEL (reference sequence). V was pared by 4 bases and J by 3 bases, with 13 bases between. This CDR3 is 15 amino acids long. The CDR3 protein is CASSLPGSFNQPQHF. For the CDR3, the DNA is TGTGCCAGCAGCCTACCCGGCAGCTTCAATCAGCCCCAGCATTTT.

The chain carries TRBV5-1 and TRBJ2-1; 7 bases are a match to TRBD1. The V segment lost 4 bases and the J segment 9 bases; nucleotides outside the gene matches: 4. The germline V gene has CDR1 SGHRS and CDR2 YFSETQ. The CDR3 loop spans 12 amino acids. For the CDR3, the DNA is TGCGCCAGCAGCGTCCGACAGGGTGAGCAGTTCTTC. Amino acid sequence: CASSVRQGEQFF. The full variable domain, completed using reference TRBV5-1 and TRBJ2-1, is KAGVTQTPRYLIKTRGQQVTLSCSPISGHRSVSWYQQTPGQGLQFLFEYFSETQRNKGNFPGRFSGRQFSNSRSEMNVSTLELGDSALYLCASSVRQGEQFFGPGTRLTVL.